This T cell receptor beta chain was sequenced for a study of blood T cell repertoires in COVID-19 (TCRdb year 2020). Background on the whole study: The collaborator samples originated in the United States, Italy and Spain and spanned the acute and convalescent phases of COVID-19. Subjects who had been exposed to COVID-19, were actively infected with it, or had recovered from it provided the deeply sampled blood TCRbeta repertoires that made up the dataset. Where available, HLA class I and class II types were taken from metadata supplied by the sample provider and were not determined by assay-based typing. The repertoires were released in a freely available public database intended as a resource for research on the immune response to SARS-CoV-2. The material from the prospective study consisted of cDNA or gDNA derived from T cells, B-cell-depleted T cells, or PBMCs. Nearly every sample came with metadata listing a de-identified subject ID, COVID-19 status, age in years and sex. The samples were drawn from two sources: the first 160 participants of the ongoing ImmuneRACE study, and fewer than 1,500 subjects contributed by 6 global collaborators.

The immunoSEQ Assay, a bias-controlled multiplex PCR, was used to amplify TCRbeta CDR3 regions from genomic DNA. As for the original processing: The number of nucleated cells in each sample was estimated by amplification of reference gene primers within the assay. To quantify the absolute abundance of each unique TCRbeta CDR3 rearrangement, sequence reads were collapsed and filtered. For each sample, productive Simpson clonality was calculated by taking the square root of Simpson's diversity index across productive rearrangements. TCRdb carries this immuneACCESS record with in-frame sequences only. Its versions omit some clonotypes, under half of them owing to an unresolved V gene in the studies checked, with the rest unexplained. That table is the source of V, J and clone size, and D and trimming were worked out from the DNA. For this sample the table gives about 97,000 clones, of which about 80% were detected only once. Roughly a tenth of the sample goes to the ten largest clones.

Each collaborating institution followed its own protocols to collect whole blood in K2EDTA tubes. For TCRbeta analysis, collaborator samples were shipped as frozen whole blood, as isolated PBMCs, or as DNA extracted from either sample type. Comment on this clone: This receptor's antigen is unknown. Base-call qualities are not available, and no considerably larger clone is one nucleotide away.

V is cut back by 5 bases and J by 4 bases, with 7 bases in the junction unmatched. The CDR3 spans 15 residues, from the cysteine through the phenylalanine. Only the CDR3 portion is preserved as DNA: 45 bases, with reading frame beginning at the first base. The germline V gene (reference sequence) sets CDR1 to SEHNR and CDR2 to FQNEAQ. Results the study describes overall, beyond this receptor: The quantity of clinical and demographic metadata differed by source and by participant and was supplied without curation.

Sequencing input: peripheral blood. The source is a man in his 70s with acute or convalescent COVID-19. This chain joins TRBV7-9 to TRBJ1-4, with TRBD1 matching 7 junction bases. The CDR3 has the sequence CASSALQGFNEKLFF. The sequenced DNA is TGTGCCAGCAGCGCCTTACAGGGGTTTAATGAAAAACTGTTTTTT.